These T cell receptor beta chains were read from a single sample in a study of patients and donors after allogeneic stem cell transplantation. TCRdb recomputed calls from the RT-PCR reads with MiXCR, one row per CDR3 protein. The sample contains some 960,000 distinct CDR3 sequences, under 20% of which appear only once. The material sequenced was blood, either unsorted or a sorted T cell fraction (not recorded which). These receptors all come from a human donor who was either an allogeneic HSCT recipient or a stem cell or donor lymphocyte infusion donor (not recorded which). It is not recorded whose cells these are; they may come from a transplant donor. CDR3s include the opening cysteine and the closing phenylalanine or tryptophan. A D gene is named only where the DNA matches it firmly. Clone sizes are given selectively: once, few, many, or a class where the clone is expanded.

d_gene	v_gene	abundance	j_gene	CDR3aa	CDR3nt
.	TRBV7-6	many	TRBJ1-1	CASSLNAELNTEAFF	TGTGCCAGCAGCTTAAATGCAGAGCTGAACACTGAAGCTTTCTTT
.	TRBV29-1	.	TRBJ1-1	CSVEDRQTVMNTEAFF	TGCAGCGTTGAAGATCGCCAGACCGTTATGAACACTGAAGCTTTCTTT
.	TRBV30	.	TRBJ1-4	CAWSYGRGEKLFF	TGTGCCTGGAGCTATGGACGAGGAGAAAAACTGTTTTTT
TRBD2	TRBV5-1	.	TRBJ2-5	CASSRAAASGQETQYF	TGCGCCAGCAGCCGGGCAGCAGCTAGCGGTCAAGAGACCCAGTACTTC
TRBD1	TRBV4-1	.	TRBJ1-1	CASSHPDRAMDAFF	TGCGCCAGCAGCCATCCCGACAGGGCCATGGATGCTTTCTTT
.	TRBV5-1	.	TRBJ2-2	CASSGVRVRELFF	TGCGCCAGCAGCGGAGTTAGAGTCCGGGAGCTGTTTTTT
.	TRBV29-1	.	TRBJ1-1	CSVEKGIDTEAFF	TGCAGCGTTGAAAAGGGGATCGACACTGAAGCTTTCTTT
TRBD1	TRBV29-1	few	TRBJ1-2	CSVRQGSYGYTF	TGCAGCGTTCGACAGGGGTCGTATGGCTACACCTTC
.	TRBV6-5	few	TRBJ1-3	CASSYSRAPVSGNTIYF	TGTGCCAGCAGTTACTCGAGGGCCCCAGTATCTGGAAACACCATATATTTT
TRBD1	TRBV4-1	.	TRBJ1-4	CASSQDFSGQGGEKLFF	TGCGCCAGCAGCCAAGATTTTTCGGGACAGGGAGGTGAAAAACTGTTTTTT
TRBD1	TRBV7-9	few	TRBJ2-5	CASTGQKQETQYF	TGTGCCAGTACGGGACAGAAACAAGAGACCCAGTACTTC
TRBD1	TRBV29-1	.	TRBJ1-2	CSVIIRRDRGYGYTF	TGCAGCGTTATAATACGCCGGGACAGGGGCTATGGCTACACCTTC
.	TRBV7-3	many	TRBJ1-1	CASSLMGGTEAFF	TGTGCCAGCAGTTTGATGGGGGGCACTGAAGCTTTCTTT
TRBD1	TRBV10-3	few	TRBJ2-2	CAITDRGNTGELFF	TGTGCCATCACCGACAGGGGGAACACCGGGGAGCTGTTTTTT
TRBD2	TRBV20-1	.	TRBJ2-3	CSAREASGRADTQYF	TGCAGTGCTAGAGAGGCTAGCGGGAGGGCGGATACGCAGTATTTT